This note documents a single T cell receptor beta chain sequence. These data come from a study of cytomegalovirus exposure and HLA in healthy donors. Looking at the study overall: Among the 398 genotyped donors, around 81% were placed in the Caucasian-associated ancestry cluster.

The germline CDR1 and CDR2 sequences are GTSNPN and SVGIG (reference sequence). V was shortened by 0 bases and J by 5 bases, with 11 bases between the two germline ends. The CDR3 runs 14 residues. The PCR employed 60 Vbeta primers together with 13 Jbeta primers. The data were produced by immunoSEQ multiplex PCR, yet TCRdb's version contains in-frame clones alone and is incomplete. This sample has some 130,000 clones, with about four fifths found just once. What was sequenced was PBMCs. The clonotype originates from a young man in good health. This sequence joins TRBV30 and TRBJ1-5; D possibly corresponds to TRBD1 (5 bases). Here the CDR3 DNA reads TGTGCCTGGAGTGTTTCCGGGGGGTATCAGCCCCAGCATTTT. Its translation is CAWSVSGGYQPQHF.